The 17 T cell receptor beta chains listed next were all sequenced from one sample in a study of blood T cell repertoires in COVID-19. The table came from immunoSEQ multiplex PCR; TCRdb's copy has only in-frame clones and leaves some out. The sample yields about 150,000 clones, roughly four fifths seen once. The source material was peripheral blood. The source is a human donor with acute or convalescent COVID-19. The donor label of this sample is uncertain.

This sequence joins TRBV10-3 and TRBJ1-1, with D tentatively TRBD1 (6 bases). The CDR3 covers 14 residues. V was clipped by 4 bases and J by 2 bases, with 11 bases between them. CDR1 is ENHRY, CDR2 SYGVKD, per germline. In DNA, the CDR3 is TGTGCCATCAGTGCCCGGACAGAAAACACTGAAGCTTTCTTT. Amino acid sequence: CAISARTENTEAFF.

The chain couples TRBV2 to TRBJ1-5; D is perhaps TRBD1 (5 bases). The CDR3 totals 13 residues. V lost 10 bases and J lost 3, with 13 bases in between. CDR1 is SNHLY and CDR2 is FYNNEI in the germline V gene. The CDR3 sequence: CANSWGPNQPQHF. CDR3 nucleotides: TGTGCCAACAGCTGGGGCCCCAATCAGCCCCAGCATTTT.

J is TRBJ1-3 and V is TRBV18, with 7 bases aligning to TRBD1. CDR3 length: 17 residues. V gave up 4 bases and J gave up 4 bases; unmatched junction bases: 13. The germline V gene encodes CDR1 KGHSH and CDR2 LQKENI. CDR3 loop: CASSLTSDRAPGNTIYF. The CDR3 nucleotides read TGTGCCAGCTCACTCACCTCCGACAGGGCTCCCGGAAACACCATATATTTT. The full variable domain, its missing parts supplied by reference TRBV18 and TRBJ1-3, is NAGVMQNPRHLVRRRGQEARLRCSPMKGHSHVYWYRQLPEEGLKFMVYLQKENIIDESGMPKERFSAEFPKEGPSILRIQQVVRGDSAAYFCASSLTSDRAPGNTIYFGEGSWLTVV.

The chain recombines TRBV25-1 with TRBJ1-4; TRBD1 is a possible D gene (6 bases). The ends were cut back, 2 bases at V and 3 bases at J, with 10 bases in the middle. The germline CDR1 and CDR2 sequences are MGHDK and SYGVNS. The CDR3 has 15 amino acids. This chain's CDR3 is CASSEGGFANEKLFF. CDR3 in DNA: TGTGCCAGCAGTGAAGGGGGCTTCGCTAATGAAAAACTGTTTTTT.

The V call is TRBV7-2, the J call TRBJ2-7; maybe TRBD1 (6 bases). Trimming took 8 bases from V and 9 from J, leaving 17 bases between them. Germline V gives CDR1 SGHTA, CDR2 FQGNSA. The CDR3 is made up of 12 amino acids. CDR3 region: CASGWDKVRQYF. The CDR3 DNA sequence: TGTGCCAGCGGGTGGGACAAGGTGAGGCAGTACTTC.

The V gene is TRBV6-5, the J gene TRBJ2-7; the D gene is possibly TRBD2 (6 bases). V was clipped by 8 bases and J by 0 bases, with 11 bases between them. Germline V gene data show CDR1 as MNHEY and CDR2 as SVGAGI. The CDR3 consists of 13 residues. The chain's CDR3 is CASRGTASYEQYF. CDR3 DNA sequence: TGTGCCAGCCGGGGGACGGCCTCCTACGAGCAGTACTTC.

The chain uses TRBV6-5 and TRBJ1-4, with D possibly matching TRBD1 (5 bases). The CDR3 covers 16 residues. V was trimmed by 2 bases and J by 3 bases, leaving 13 bases between them. Germline V gene data show CDR1 as MNHEY and CDR2 as SVGAGI. Written as DNA, the CDR3 is TGTGCCAGCAGTTACGGTCGGGGGGTGGCTAATGAAAAACTGTTTTTT. This gives the protein CASSYGRGVANEKLFF.

The chain combines TRBV9 with TRBJ2-7; 9 nucleotides match TRBD2. J was trimmed by 2 bases and V by 1 base; bases with no gene match: 4. CDR3 length equals 15 residues. The germline gives CDR1 SGDLS, CDR2 YYNGEE. In nucleotides, the CDR3 is TGTGCCAGCAGCGTAAATCCTAGCGGGACCTACGAGCAGTACTTC. It is translated as CASSVNPSGTYEQYF.

The rearrangement links TRBV7-8 to TRBJ2-1; TRBD1 is a possible D gene (6 bases). Germline-derived CDR1 and CDR2 are SGHVS and FQNEAQ. The length of the CDR3 is 13 residues. The V end lost 1 base, the J end lost 7 bases, and 8 bases lay between the germline ends. Written as DNA, the CDR3 is TGTGCCAGCAGCTTAGTAAGGGGGAATGAGCAGTTCTTC. Translating gives CASSLVRGNEQFF.

This chain connects TRBV7-2 to TRBJ2-3, with no clear D. The CDR3 sequence is 15 residues long. V was shortened by 2 bases and J by 6 bases, with 15 bases between the two germline ends. CDR1 is SGHTA, CDR2 FQGNSA, per germline. CDR3 region: CASSLRALGTDTQYF. In DNA, the CDR3 is TGTGCCAGCAGCTTAAGAGCCCTAGGAACGGATACGCAGTATTTT.

The chain uses TRBV19 and TRBJ2-2, with 7 bases matching TRBD1. The CDR3 covers 15 residues. Trimming removed 2 bases from V and 1 base from J; junction bases left unmatched: 1. From germline, CDR1 is LNHDA and CDR2 SQIVND (reference sequence). The CDR3 reads CASSIRTGNTGELFF. In DNA form, the CDR3 reads TGTGCCAGTAGTATAAGGACAGGGAACACCGGGGAGCTGTTTTTT.

The chain links TRBV5-4 to TRBJ2-5; TRBD1 is a possible D gene (7 bases). Germline loops: CDR1 SGHNT, CDR2 YYREEE (reference sequence). V was shortened by 4 bases and J by 4 bases, with 20 bases between the two germline ends. This CDR3 spans 16 amino acids. CDR3 region: CASSNQGGRSGETQYF. DNA of the CDR3: TGTGCCAGCAGCAATCAGGGGGGCCGATCAGGAGAGACCCAGTACTTC.

This clone was recorded a few times. This rearrangement joins TRBV4-1 to TRBJ2-4; 9 nucleotides line up with TRBD1. Germline values: CDR1 MGHRA, CDR2 YSYEKL. The CDR3 consists of 15 residues. V shed 3 bases and J 5 bases; nucleotides not matched to a gene: 5. Here the CDR3 reads CASSQITGGENIQYF. CDR3 DNA sequence: TGCGCCAGCAGCCAGATTACAGGGGGCGAAAACATTCAGTACTTC.

The V and J genes are TRBV6-5 and TRBJ2-7; TRBD1 aligns across 9 bases. This CDR3 spans 15 amino acids. J gave up 4 bases and V 6 bases, and 10 bases lay outside the gene matches. The germline V gene has CDR1 MNHEY and CDR2 SVGAGI. The CDR3 reads CASRPGTGILYEQYF. CDR3 DNA: TGTGCCAGCAGGCCGGGGACAGGGATTCTATACGAGCAGTACTTC.

This clone was detected only a few times. V is TRBV19 and J is TRBJ2-2; a weak D match, TRBD1 (6 bases). The CDR3 loop spans 14 amino acids. V was shortened by 6 bases and J by 0 bases, with 8 bases between the two germline ends. CDR1 is LNHDA, CDR2 SQIVND, per germline (reference sequence). CDR3 nucleotide sequence: TGTGCCAGTAGCGGACAGACGAACACCGGGGAGCTGTTTTTT. Protein product: CASSGQTNTGELFF.

V is TRBV2 and J is TRBJ2-3; 8 bases are a match to TRBD2. Germline lookup yields CDR1 SNHLY and CDR2 FYNNEI. V was pared by 5 bases and J by 3 bases, with 13 bases of the junction left unmatched. This CDR3 is 17 amino acids long. For the CDR3, the DNA is TGTGCCAGCAGTAATCCTCGGGGGGGCCGGCGGACAGATACGCAGTATTTT. Translated, it gives CASSNPRGGRRTDTQYF.

The chain carries TRBV6-2 or TRBV6-3 and TRBJ1-1; 10 bases match TRBD1. Germline-derived CDR1 and CDR2 are MNHEY and SVGEGT. The V segment lost 5 bases and the J segment 11 bases; nucleotides outside the gene matches: 14. The CDR3 sequence is 15 residues long. CDR3 bases: TGTGCCAGCAGTACCCGACAGGGGGCAACGTATAACGCTTTCTTT. Translated: CASSTRQGATYNAFF.